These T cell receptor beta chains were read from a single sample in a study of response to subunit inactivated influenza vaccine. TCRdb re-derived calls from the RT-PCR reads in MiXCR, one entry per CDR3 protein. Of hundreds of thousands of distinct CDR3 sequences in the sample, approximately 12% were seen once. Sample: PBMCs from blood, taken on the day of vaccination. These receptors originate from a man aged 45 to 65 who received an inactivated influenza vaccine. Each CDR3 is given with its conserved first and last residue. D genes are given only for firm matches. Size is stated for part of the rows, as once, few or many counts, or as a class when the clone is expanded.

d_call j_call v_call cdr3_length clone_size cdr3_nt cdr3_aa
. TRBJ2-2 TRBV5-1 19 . TGCGCCAGCAGCTTAGGAGGTCGGTACAGGGCTTTGAGTACCGGGGAGCTGTTTTTT CASSLGGRYRALSTGELFF
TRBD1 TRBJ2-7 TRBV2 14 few TGTGCCAGCAGTGTCCGCAGGGGGCCGGTCGAGCAGTACTTC CASSVRRGPVEQYF
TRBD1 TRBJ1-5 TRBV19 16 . TGTGCCACGAGAAACTTCGGACAGGGCGACAATCAGCCCCAGCATTTT CATRNFGQGDNQPQHF
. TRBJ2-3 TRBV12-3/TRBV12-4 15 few TGTGCCAGCGCCCCAGACGGTCATGGGCTTGATACGCAGTATTTT CASAPDGHGLDTQYF
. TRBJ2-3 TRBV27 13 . TGTGCCAGCAGCCGAAGCCGACCAGATACGCAGTATTTT CASSRSRPDTQYF
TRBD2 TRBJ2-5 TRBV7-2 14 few TGTGCCAGCGCTAGCGGGAGCGCGCAAGAGACCCAGTACTTC CASASGSAQETQYF
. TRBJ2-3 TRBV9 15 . TGTGCCAGCAGCCCACAACCGGGGATGACAGATACGCAGTATTTT CASSPQPGMTDTQYF
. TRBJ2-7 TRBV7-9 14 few TGTGCCAGCAGCCCGACAGAGCTTACCTACGAGCAGTACTTC CASSPTELTYEQYF
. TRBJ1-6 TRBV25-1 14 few TGTGCCAGCAGGGTTGGCAGGGAGAATTCACCCCTCCACTTT CASRVGRENSPLHF
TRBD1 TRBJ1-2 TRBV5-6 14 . TGTGCCAGCAGCCCCGACAGGGGGGTCTATGGCTACACCTTC CASSPDRGVYGYTF
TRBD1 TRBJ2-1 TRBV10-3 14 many TGTGCCATCAGCCCGGGACAGCACTACAATGAGCAGTTCTTC CAISPGQHYNEQFF
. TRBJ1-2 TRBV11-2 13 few TGTGCCAGCAGCATTACAGGAAGGAATGGCTACACCTTC CASSITGRNGYTF
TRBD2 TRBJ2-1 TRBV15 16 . TGTGCCACCAGCAGAGAATCCTCTAGCGGGGGTTATGAGCAGTTCTTC CATSRESSSGGYEQFF
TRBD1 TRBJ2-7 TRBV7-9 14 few TGTGCCAGCGGACCCTCGGACAGGACGGCCGAGCAGTACTTC CASGPSDRTAEQYF
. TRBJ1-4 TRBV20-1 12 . TGCAGTGCCCGGATAGATAATGAAAAACTGTTTTTT CSARIDNEKLFF
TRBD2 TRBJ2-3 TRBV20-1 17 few TGCAGTGCTATGGGACTAGCGGAGAGGGGCCCCACAGATACGCAGTATTTT CSAMGLAERGPTDTQYF
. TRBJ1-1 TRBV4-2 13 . TGTGCCAGCACCCCGAGGGAGAACACTGAAGCTTTCTTT CASTPRENTEAFF
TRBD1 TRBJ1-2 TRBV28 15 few TGTGCCAGCAGTCGATCCAGGGGGTACTCCCCAGGCTACACCTTC CASSRSRGYSPGYTF
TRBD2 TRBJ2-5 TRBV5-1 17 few TGCGCCAGCAGCTTGGGGCTAGCGGGGGCCGACCAAGAGACCCAGTACTTC CASSLGLAGADQETQYF
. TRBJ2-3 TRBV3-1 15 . TGTGCCAGCAGCCAAACTCCTAGTGTTGCAGATACGCAGTATTTT CASSQTPSVADTQYF
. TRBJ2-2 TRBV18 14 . TGTGCCAGCTCACCGCGGAGGGAAGACGGGGAGCTGTTTTTT CASSPRREDGELFF
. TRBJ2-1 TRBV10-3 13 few TGTGCCATCAGTGAACGGGTTGTCAATGAGCAGTTCTTC CAISERVVNEQFF
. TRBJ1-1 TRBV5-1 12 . TGCGCCAGCAGCTTCACGGGTGCTGAAGCTTTCTTT CASSFTGAEAFF
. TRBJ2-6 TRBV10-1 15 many TGCGCCAGCAGTGAGTCAGGGACTGGGGCCAACGTCCTGACTTTC CASSESGTGANVLTF
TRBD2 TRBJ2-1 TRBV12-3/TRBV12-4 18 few TGTGCCAGCAGTTTAATGGATTACGCAGCGGGGCCCTACAATGAGCAGTTCTTC CASSLMDYAAGPYNEQFF
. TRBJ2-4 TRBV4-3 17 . TGCGCCAGCAGCCAAAGTCCTAGCGAGCATGCCAAAAACATTCAGTACTTC CASSQSPSEHAKNIQYF
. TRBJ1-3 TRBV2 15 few TGTGCCAGCAGTGACCAGGGGTTCTCTGGAAACACCATATATTTT CASSDQGFSGNTIYF
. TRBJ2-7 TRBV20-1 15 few TGCAGTGCTAGAAATCCCATCCAGGGCTTGGGGGAGCAGTACTTC CSARNPIQGLGEQYF
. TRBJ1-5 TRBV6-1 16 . TGTGCCAGCAGTGAACTAGGGGGATATAGCAATCAGCCCCAGCATTTT CASSELGGYSNQPQHF
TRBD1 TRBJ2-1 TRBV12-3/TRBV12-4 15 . TGTGCCAGCAGTCAATCCGGGACAGAATCCAATGAGCAGTTCTTC CASSQSGTESNEQFF
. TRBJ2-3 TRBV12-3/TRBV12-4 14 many TGTGCCAGCAGCCTTCCTCCTAGCACAGATACGCAGTATTTT CASSLPPSTDTQYF
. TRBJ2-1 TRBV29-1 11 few TGCAGCGTTGAACGGGGACACGGGGAGTTCTTC CSVERGHGEFF
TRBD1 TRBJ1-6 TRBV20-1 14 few TGCAGTGCTACCCGACAGGGCCCTAATTCACCCCTCCACTTT CSATRQGPNSPLHF
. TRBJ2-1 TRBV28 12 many TGTGCCAGCAGTTTAGCGGGAAGTGAGCAGTTCTTC CASSLAGSEQFF
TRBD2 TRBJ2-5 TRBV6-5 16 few TGTGCCAGCAGTTACGGTGGACTAGCGGGGCAAGAGACCCAGTACTTC CASSYGGLAGQETQYF
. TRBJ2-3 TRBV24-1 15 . TGTGCCACCAGTGGCCGACAGATTAGCACAGATACGCAGTATTTT CATSGRQISTDTQYF
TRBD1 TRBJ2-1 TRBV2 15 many TGTGCCAGTAGACAGAGACAGGGTTTGGTCAATGAGCAGTTCTTC CASRQRQGLVNEQFF
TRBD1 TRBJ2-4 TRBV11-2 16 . TGTGCCAGCAGCAGTTTCTTAGTGACAGGGAAGTACATTCAGTACTTC CASSSFLVTGKYIQYF
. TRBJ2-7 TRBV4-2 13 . TGTGCCAGCAGCCAGGAGCAGGGGAGAGAGCAGTACTTC CASSQEQGREQYF
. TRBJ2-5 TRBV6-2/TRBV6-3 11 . TGTGCCAGCAGTGACCGGGGGGCGCGTGTCTTC CASSDRGARVF
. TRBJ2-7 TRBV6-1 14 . TGTGCCAGCAGCAGGGCAGGGGTGGGGTACGAGCAGTACTTC CASSRAGVGYEQYF
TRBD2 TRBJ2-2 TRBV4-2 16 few TGTGCCAGCAGCCAAGGTTCGAGCGGGGGTTACCGGGAGCTGTTTTTT CASSQGSSGGYRELFF
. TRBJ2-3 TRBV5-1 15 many TGCGCCAGCAGCTTGGAAGGCAGATCCACAGATACGCAGTATTTT CASSLEGRSTDTQYF
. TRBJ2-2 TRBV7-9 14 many TGTGCCAGCAGCTTATATAGCGAGACCGGGGAGCTGTTTTTT CASSLYSETGELFF
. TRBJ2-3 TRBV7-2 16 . TGTGCCAGCAGCGCCGGGACTCGCTCCCCCACAGATACGCAGTATTTT CASSAGTRSPTDTQYF
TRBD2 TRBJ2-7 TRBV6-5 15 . TGTGCCAGCAGTTACGCGCCTAGCGGGAGTTACGAGCAGTACTTC CASSYAPSGSYEQYF
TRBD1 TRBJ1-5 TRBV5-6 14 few TGTGCCAGCAGCTTTGGACAGGCTGGTCAGCCCCAGCATTTT CASSFGQAGQPQHF
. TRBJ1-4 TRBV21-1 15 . TGTGCCAGCAGCGTTCCCGGGACTGTGAATGAAAAACTGTTTTTT CASSVPGTVNEKLFF
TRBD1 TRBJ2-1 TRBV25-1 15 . TGTGCCAGCAGTGCCGCGGGACAGGGTCCGAATGAGCAGTTCTTC CASSAAGQGPNEQFF
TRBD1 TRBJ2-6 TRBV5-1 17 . TGCGCCAGCAGCACCCTCACAGGGGGCGGTGGGGCCAACGTCCTGACTTTC CASSTLTGGGGANVLTF
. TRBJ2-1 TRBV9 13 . TGTGCCAGCAGCGTAGTAAGTGGGGATGAGCAGTTCTTC CASSVVSGDEQFF
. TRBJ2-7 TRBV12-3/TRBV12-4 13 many TGTGCCAGCGCGGTGAGGCGGACCTACGAGCAGTACTTC CASAVRRTYEQYF